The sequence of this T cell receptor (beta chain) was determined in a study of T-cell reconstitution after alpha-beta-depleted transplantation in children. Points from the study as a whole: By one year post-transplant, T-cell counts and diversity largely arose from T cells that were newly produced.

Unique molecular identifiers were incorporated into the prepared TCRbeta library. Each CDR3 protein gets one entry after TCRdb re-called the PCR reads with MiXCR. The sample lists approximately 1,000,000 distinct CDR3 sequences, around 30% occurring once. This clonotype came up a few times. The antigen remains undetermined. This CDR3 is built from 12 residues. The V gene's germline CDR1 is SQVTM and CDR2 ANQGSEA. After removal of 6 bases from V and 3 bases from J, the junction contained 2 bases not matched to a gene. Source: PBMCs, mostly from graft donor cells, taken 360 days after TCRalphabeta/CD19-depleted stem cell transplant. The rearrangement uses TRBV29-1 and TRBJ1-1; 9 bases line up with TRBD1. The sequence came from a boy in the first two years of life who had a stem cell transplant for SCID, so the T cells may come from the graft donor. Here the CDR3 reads CSVGQGYTEAFF. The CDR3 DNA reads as TGCAGCGTGGGACAGGGTTACACTGAAGCTTTCTTT.